This T cell receptor beta chain was documented in a study of cytomegalovirus exposure and HLA in healthy donors. Study-wide findings and caveats: Immune exposure information available was restricted to CMV serostatus. The CMV antigen specificity of a few CMV-associated chains was confirmed through in vitro analysis. TCR beta sequences numbering around 15,000 were associated with HLA alleles at 0.05 false discovery rate in a later analysis.

This clone was seen just once. Its cognate antigen is unknown. The PCR used 60 Vbeta and 13 Jbeta primers. The data were produced by immunoSEQ multiplex PCR, yet TCRdb's version contains in-frame clones alone and is incomplete. The table has roughly 180,000 clones, 70% to 80% seen once. Germline V gene lookup returns CDR1 LNHDA and CDR2 SQIVND (reference sequence). J lost 2 bases, V lost 6 bases, and 4 bases had no gene match. CDR3 length: 15 residues. The receptor's source is a young man in good health and CMV-seronegative. The V gene is TRBV19, the J gene TRBJ1-5; 10 bases line up with TRBD1. The sample taken for sequencing was PBMCs. The CDR3 nucleotides read TGTGCCAGTAGCAAGACAGGGGGCCGCAATCAGCCCCAGCATTTT. It specifies CASSKTGGRNQPQHF.